The T cell receptor (beta chain) under discussion was sequenced for a study of T cells in Graves' hyperthyroidism and ophthalmopathy. RNA transcripts were the template for amplifying TCR beta CDR3 regions. First-round RT-PCR with HTBI primers amplified the TCR CDR3 region. TCRdb reprocessed the multiplex PCR reads via MiXCR and lists one record per CDR3 protein. There are around 720,000 distinct CDR3 sequences in the sample; roughly a third occur only once, and about a third lies in the top ten. The study, taken as a whole, reports: Model-based prediction identified ophthalmopathy a median 6.5 months prior to its onset. A model built on 13 V-J features separated ophthalmopathy from stable hyperthyroidism.

In the case of this clonotype: Its antigen is as yet unknown.

The germline gives CDR1 SGHTA, CDR2 FQGNSA. The CDR3 contains 14 residues. The germline V and J ends were trimmed by 1 base and 2 bases, with 7 bases remaining between them. Patients aged 18 to 65 had newly diagnosed hyperthyroidism of under 2 months' duration. Uncontrolled infection, other autoimmune disease, pregnancy and lactation each barred patients from inclusion. This clonotype was sampled from a woman aged 40 to 55 with Graves' hyperthyroidism. Material: blood. V is TRBV7-2 and J is TRBJ2-3; D remains ambiguous. As DNA, the CDR3 is TGTGCCAGCAGCTTAGGTCTAAACACAGATACGCAGTATTTT. Translation: CASSLGLNTDTQYF.